This T cell receptor (beta chain) emerged from a study of control samples from healthy donors and cancer patients. Libraries were prepared by immunoSEQ multiplex PCR; TCRdb keeps only in-frame clonotypes and omits some of them. This table holds 130,000 or so clones, under 95% found once. The CDR3 loop spans 14 amino acids. V was cut by 1 base and J by 1 base, with 9 bases left in between. CDR1 SGHRS and CDR2 YFSETQ come from the germline V gene. Sequences were obtained from blood. The sequence was collected from a middle-aged man in good health. The chain uses TRBV5-1 and TRBJ2-7; no definite D call. The CDR3 spells CASSLQAGSYEQYF. CDR3 DNA: TGCGCCAGCAGCTTGCAGGCTGGTTCCTACGAGCAGTACTTC.